Following are 2 T cell receptor beta chains from one sample sequenced in a study of T cell responses to AZD1222 COVID-19 vaccine. The table came from immunoSEQ multiplex PCR; TCRdb's copy has only in-frame clones and leaves some out. Of more than 100,000 clones listed, 88% are singletons. This specimen was peripheral blood, taken on day 0 of AZD1222 vaccination. Every receptor here comes from an adult in good health.

The rearrangement links TRBV29-1 to TRBJ2-6; TRBD2 matches 12 bases. Per germline, CDR1 SQVTM and CDR2 ANQGSEA. V lost 5 bases and J lost 2; bases outside the gene matches: 4. The CDR3 covers 16 residues. The CDR3 is CSVILAGGPGANVLTF. In DNA form, the CDR3 reads TGCAGCGTTATTCTAGCGGGGGGGCCTGGGGCCAACGTCCTGACTTTC.

The chain joins TRBV4-1 to TRBJ1-1; 9 nucleotides match TRBD1. This CDR3 comprises 14 residues. Trimming took 4 bases from V and 1 from J; bases not matched to a gene: 1. Germline V gene sequence: CDR1 MGHRA, CDR2 YSYEKL. CDR3 nucleotides: TGCGCCAGCAGCCTGGGACAGGGGAACACTGAAGCTTTCTTT. Its translation: CASSLGQGNTEAFF.